This TCR beta chain was documented in a study of CD8+CD57+ T cells in acquired aplastic anemia (dated by TCRdb to between 2017 and 2018). In terms of the full investigation: Extracted DNA from sorted CD4+ and CD8+ cells averaged 3.2 ug, ranging from roughly 0.2 to 30 ug.

Genomic DNA served as template for TCR beta VDJ combination and CDR3 sequence profiling. An Illumina HiSeq 2000 was used for TCR repertoire sequencing. Per the original workflow: TRBV/TRBJ rearrangement plots, CDR3 size and DJ length profiles, and Simpson's diversity index were used to assess repertoires. The most abundant DNA sequence in the deep sequencing data was taken as the immunodominant clone. CDR3 amino acid sequences were checked for sharing across subjects and were also compared against the VDJdb database and published repertoires. TCRdb's own reprocessing of the public reads used fastp at Q25 and MiXCR and kept productive beta chains. Here each entry gathers all rows of one CDR3 protein and keeps the most common genes and DNA. The V and J calls and clone size come from TCRdb's table, not from the authors' own analysis. For this sample there are 150,000 to 200,000 distinct CDR3 sequences; 55% to 70% appear just once. The ten largest make up around 42% of the sample.

This clonotype appeared many times. Its antigen is not yet known. The record has no base qualities; no much larger clone is one base away. The study deep-sequenced TCR repertoires of sorted CD4+ and CD8+ blood T cells from severe aplastic anemia patients and healthy subjects. Ficoll-Paque density gradient centrifugation was used to isolate peripheral blood mononuclear cells. Before DNA was extracted, CD4+ and CD8+ T cells were sorted using either FACS or magnetic beads. Study-wide findings and limitations: Although roughly 29 CD8+ CDR3 sequences were shared by patients and controls, these sequences appeared highly expressed in patients and within the immunodominant clones of patients. Patients and healthy controls showed no significant difference in CD8+ Simpson's diversity (P=0.060).

CDR1 and CDR2 were assigned from the germline V gene as SQVTM and ANQGSEA. The V end gives up 6 bases and the J end 7 bases, leaving 5 bases in the junction not matched to a gene. The CDR3 holds 12 amino acids from the cysteine to the phenylalanine. Just CDR3 DNA is preserved here, 36 bases in frame from base 1. The receptor was derived from a human donor with severe aplastic anemia or a healthy control (not recorded which). Recombination connected TRBV29-1 to TRBJ1-2, with 10 central nucleotides matching TRBD1. Sequencing was carried out using sorted CD4+, CD8+, or CD8+CD57+ T cells (not recorded which) from PBMCs. DNA sequence: TGCAGCGTACCGGACAGGGGGGGTGGCTACACCTTC. This translates into CSVPDRGGGYTF.